These 27 T cell receptor beta chains originate from one sample sequenced in a study of T cell repertoires in cytomegalovirus infection. Their cognate antigens are unknown. Via MiXCR, TCRdb re-called the reads, giving one row per CDR3 protein. The repertoire holds roughly 800,000 distinct CDR3 sequences, with just under 30% as singletons. This material consisted of cultured CD8+ T cells from PBMCs, taken from culture after CMV antigen stimulation. These receptors were obtained from a human donor in good health (CMV status not recorded). Some clones in this sample may be carry-over from other donors' samples.

The chain employs TRBV7-9 and TRBJ1-2, with a possible D match to TRBD1 (6 bases). The V gene's germline CDR1 is SEHNR and CDR2 FQNEAQ (reference sequence). Between the trimmed V and J ends, which lost 1 base and 6 bases, there was a span of 15 bases. This CDR3 contains 15 residues. CDR3 sequence reads: CASSLGVKGVNGYTF. Here the CDR3 DNA reads TGTGCCAGCAGCTTAGGGGTTAAGGGGGTGAATGGCTACACCTTC.

This clonotype was observed a few times. Just one base apart from a much larger clone, this may be a read error. The chain joins TRBV12-3 or TRBV12-4 to TRBJ2-7, with 9 bases matching TRBD1. The V and J ends lost 5 bases and 3 bases, in that order; junction bases with no gene match: 2. This CDR3 is 13 amino acids long. The CDR3 DNA reads TGTGCCAGCAGTACGGGACAGGGCTACGAGCAGTACTTC. Amino acid sequence: CASSTGQGYEQYF.

A few counts support this clonotype. V and J are TRBV6-5 and TRBJ2-5, with D possibly TRBD1 on 5 matching bases. V was trimmed by 3 bases and J by 5 bases, leaving 10 bases between them. There are 13 residues in the CDR3. The germline V gene encodes CDR1 MNHEY and CDR2 SVGAGI. CDR3 nucleotides: TGTGCCAGCAGTTATGGACACAGGGAGACCCAGTACTTC. This gives the protein CASSYGHRETQYF.

J is TRBJ2-3 and V is TRBV7-6, with a tentative D call TRBD2 (7 bases). The V gene lost 5 bases and the J gene lost 5 bases, with 20 bases spanning the gap. CDR3 length: 16 amino acids. The germline CDR1 and CDR2 sequences are SGHVS and FNYEAQ. CDR3 amino acids: CASSRARGGQGDTQYF. The CDR3 nucleotides are TGTGCCAGCAGCCGAGCGAGGGGGGGCCAGGGAGATACGCAGTATTTT.

This clonotype was counted between two and nine times. This sequence joins TRBV7-6 and TRBJ2-1, with 12 nucleotides matching TRBD2. The CDR3 sequence is 15 residues long. Germline values: CDR1 SGHVS, CDR2 FNYEAQ. V dropped 1 base and J dropped 9; count of bases not matched to a gene: 4. The CDR3 DNA reads TGTGCCAGCAGCTTAGAGTCTAGCGGGGGGGCTGAGCAGTTCTTC. This translates into CASSLESSGGAEQFF.

This clonotype showed up just a few times. The rearrangement joins TRBV19 to TRBJ1-6; 8 bases agree with TRBD1. CDR1 is LNHDA, CDR2 SQIVND, per germline (reference sequence). CDR3 length equals 15 residues. Trimming cost V 3 bases and J 8 bases; bases outside gene matches: 6. As DNA, the CDR3 is TGTGCCAGTAGTATCTGGGACAGGAATGATTCACCCCTCCACTTT. Encoded protein: CASSIWDRNDSPLHF.

This clonotype was seen a handful of times. This chain connects TRBV7-9 to TRBJ2-2; tentative D call: TRBD2 (5 bases). The ends were cut back, 8 bases at V and 5 bases at J, with 15 bases in the middle. CDR3 length: 14 amino acids. The germline V gene has CDR1 SEHNR and CDR2 FQNEAQ (reference sequence). The CDR3 DNA is TGTGCCAGCCCTTATGCGGCGGGTACCGGGGAGCTGTTTTTT. Protein: CASPYAAGTGELFF.

The table lists this clonotype with a few counts. The rearrangement joins TRBV18 to TRBJ2-5; no clear D. CDR1 is KGHSH and CDR2 is LQKENI in the germline V gene. The CDR3 contains 14 residues. V dropped 2 bases and J dropped 5 bases, with 12 bases sitting between them. The CDR3 spells CASSPGYTSETQYF. DNA for the CDR3: TGTGCCAGCTCACCAGGTTACACGTCCGAGACCCAGTACTTC.

This clonotype was seen a handful of times. The gene calls are TRBV7-6 and TRBJ2-1, with TRBD2 identical over 13 bases. The junction had 8 bases not matched to a gene; V was cut back by 2 bases and J by 7 bases. In germline, CDR1 is SGHVS, CDR2 FNYEAQ. The CDR3 loop spans 17 amino acids. CDR3 sequence: CASSLTPLAGGDNEQFF. The CDR3, as DNA: TGTGCCAGCAGCTTAACTCCACTAGCGGGGGGGGATAATGAGCAGTTCTTC.

This chain joins TRBV27 and TRBJ1-1; the D is unclear. Looked up from germline, CDR1 is MNHEY and CDR2 is SMNVEV (reference sequence). V was shortened by 4 bases and J by 3 bases, with 9 bases between the two germline ends. The CDR3 is 13 amino acids. CDR3: CASSSNRDTEAFF. DNA for the CDR3: TGTGCCAGCAGTTCAAACCGGGACACTGAAGCTTTCTTT.

The chain couples TRBV7-6 to TRBJ2-3; 15 bases are a match to TRBD2. The CDR3 has 19 amino acids. Germline CDR1 is SGHVS and CDR2 is FNYEAQ. The junction had 10 bases not matched to a gene; V was cut back by 0 bases and J by 6 bases. CDR3 in DNA: TGTGCCAGCAGCTTAGCAGGGACTAGCGGGGGGTTCCTTATGGATACGCAGTATTTT. Amino acids: CASSLAGTSGGFLMDTQYF.

The count of this clonotype is one. The chain uses TRBV7-6 and TRBJ2-7; 8 positions agree with TRBD1. Germline assignment: CDR1 SGHVS and CDR2 FNYEAQ. The CDR3 is 14 residues long. J lost 3 bases, V lost 5 bases, and 6 bases had no gene match. The CDR3, as DNA: TGTGCCAGCAGCACCAAGGGACAGGACTACGAGCAGTACTTC. Protein: CASSTKGQDYEQYF.

The chain couples TRBV7-2 to TRBJ1-5; TRBD1 aligns across 9 bases. Germline CDR1 reads SGHTA; CDR2 reads FQGNSA. With V trimmed by 0 bases and J by 2 bases, 8 bases remained unmatched. This CDR3 contains 18 residues. CDR3 residues: CASSLARTGGWGNQPQHF. The CDR3 bases are TGTGCCAGCAGCTTAGCCCGAACAGGGGGCTGGGGCAATCAGCCCCAGCATTTT.

This chain uses TRBV7-2 with TRBJ2-1, with D possibly being TRBD1 or TRBD2 (7 bases each). CDR1 and CDR2 (germline): SGHTA, FQGNSA. Trimming removed 6 bases from V and 7 bases from J, with 13 bases in between. This CDR3 has 13 amino acids. CDR3 sequence (DNA): TGTGCCAGCAGGGGAGGGGGCAGGAATGAGCAGTTCTTC. Translating gives CASRGGGRNEQFF.

The V gene is TRBV19, the J gene TRBJ1-5, with D tentatively TRBD1 (5 bases). Trimming stripped 1 base from V and 5 bases from J, with 12 bases between. Germline-derived CDR1 and CDR2 are LNHDA and SQIVND (reference sequence). This CDR3 has 15 amino acids. CDR3: CASSIVAQEDQPQHF. The CDR3 DNA follows: TGTGCCAGTAGTATAGTAGCACAGGAAGATCAGCCCCAGCATTTT.

V is TRBV19 and J is TRBJ2-7; D is uncertain. Germline V CDR1 and CDR2: LNHDA, SQIVND (reference sequence). Trimming left V 5 bases short and J 2 bases short, with 13 bases between. CDR3 length: 14 residues. The CDR3 spells CASSPSAAPYEQYV. The CDR3 nucleotides read TGTGCCAGTAGTCCCTCGGCGGCCCCCTACGAGCAGTACGTC.

This clonotype was recorded a few times. The chain recombines TRBV7-3 with TRBJ1-1, with D unclear. V was trimmed by 0 bases and J by 5 bases, leaving 10 bases between them. Germline V gives CDR1 SGHTA, CDR2 FQGTGA. This CDR3 is 14 amino acids long. CDR3 bases: TGTGCCAGCAGCTTAACTCCGGGAAGGACTGAAGCTTTCTTT. Amino acids: CASSLTPGRTEAFF.

This clonotype appeared a single time. With a much larger clone just one base away, this may be a read error. This sequence joins TRBV12-3 or TRBV12-4 and TRBJ2-7; D is ambiguous. This CDR3 spans 16 amino acids. V lost 6 bases and J lost 1, with 19 bases in between. The CDR3 here is CASRLSLGKASYEQYF. The DNA of the CDR3 is TGTGCCAGCAGGTTAAGTCTCGGCAAGGCGTCCTACGAGCAGTACTTC.

A few counts support this clonotype. This chain uses TRBV6-5 with TRBJ1-2; D not resolved. There are 13 residues in the CDR3. In germline, CDR1 is MNHEY, CDR2 SVGAGI. Trimming removed 2 bases from V and 4 bases from J, with 8 bases in between. CDR3 DNA sequence: TGTGCCAGCAGTTACGCAGCCTTCTATGGCTACACCTTC. Protein: CASSYAAFYGYTF.

V and J are TRBV29-1 and TRBJ2-3, with D uncertain. The CDR3 is 14 residues long. CDR1 SQVTM and CDR2 ANQGSEA come from the germline V gene. V lost 1 base and J 2 bases, leaving 10 bases between the germline ends. CDR3 sequence: CSVEGGRFTDTQYF. CDR3 bases: TGCAGCGTTGAAGGGGGAAGGTTCACAGATACGCAGTATTTT.

Comment on this clonotype: One base away lies a much larger clone, so this may be a sequencing read error. The chain's CDR3 is CASSLMSGLAGLGGYNEQFF. The CDR3 bases are TGTGCCAGCAGCCTAATGTCGGGACTAGCGGGGCTCGGGGGCTACAATGAGCAGTTCTTC. The chain carries TRBV7-2 and TRBJ2-1, with 13 nucleotides matching TRBD2. This CDR3 has 20 residues. V gave up 5 bases and J gave up 3 bases; unmatched junction bases: 16. Germline V gene data show CDR1 as SGHTA and CDR2 as FQGNSA.

CDR3 region: CASSQGPRNTEAFF. CDR3 sequence (DNA): TGCGCCAGCAGCCAAGGGCCTAGGAACACTGAAGCTTTCTTT. The chain employs TRBV4-1 and TRBJ1-1; D is unresolved. Germline assignment: CDR1 MGHRA and CDR2 YSYEKL. V was clipped by 1 base and J by 1 base, with 7 bases between them. The CDR3 consists of 14 residues.

This clonotype turned up a few times. The chain uses TRBV6-5 and TRBJ2-1, with TRBD1 identical over 9 bases. In germline, CDR1 is MNHEY, CDR2 SVGAGI. Germline trimming cut 2 bases from V and 3 bases from J; bases unmatched to any gene: 2. The CDR3 is 15 residues long. The CDR3 region has the DNA TGTGCCAGCAGTTACGCGGGACAGGGCTACAATGAGCAGTTCTTC. This gives the protein CASSYAGQGYNEQFF.

There are many counts of this clonotype. The chain has TRBV12-5 and TRBJ1-5; D call uncertain. The CDR3 spans 11 residues. Trimming cost V 6 bases and J 8 bases, with 8 bases left between them. Germline V gene data show CDR1 as LGHNT and CDR2 as FRNRAP. The CDR3 protein is CASGPKEPQHF. The DNA of the CDR3 is TGTGCTAGTGGCCCGAAGGAGCCCCAGCATTTT.

The V and J genes are TRBV7-2 and TRBJ2-7, with D perhaps TRBD1 (6 bases). The CDR3 is 15 residues long. The V end was cut by 4 bases, the J end by 3 bases, with 16 bases between. The V gene's germline CDR1 is SGHTA and CDR2 FQGNSA. The CDR3 region is CASSSPRGHLYEQYV. The CDR3 region has the DNA TGTGCCAGCAGCTCACCAAGGGGACACCTCTACGAGCAGTACGTC.

This clonotype appeared a few times. The chain is built from TRBV29-1 and TRBJ2-3; D is uncertain. V lost 3 bases and J 3 bases, leaving 7 bases between the germline ends. The CDR3 is made up of 12 amino acids. Germline lookup yields CDR1 SQVTM and CDR2 ANQGSEA. CDR3 sequence (DNA): TGCAGCGTTGAGACCCGTACAGATACGCAGTATTTT. Its protein is CSVETRTDTQYF.

This chain uses TRBV7-9 with TRBJ2-2; TRBD1 is a possible D gene (5 bases). Trimming pared 5 bases from V and 8 bases from J, leaving 15 bases between. The CDR3 covers 14 residues. CDR1 SEHNR and CDR2 FQNEAQ come from the germline V gene (reference sequence). CDR3 coding DNA: TGTGCCAGCAGCCTCGGACATGCAAGAGGGGAGCTGTTTTTT. Its protein product is CASSLGHARGELFF.